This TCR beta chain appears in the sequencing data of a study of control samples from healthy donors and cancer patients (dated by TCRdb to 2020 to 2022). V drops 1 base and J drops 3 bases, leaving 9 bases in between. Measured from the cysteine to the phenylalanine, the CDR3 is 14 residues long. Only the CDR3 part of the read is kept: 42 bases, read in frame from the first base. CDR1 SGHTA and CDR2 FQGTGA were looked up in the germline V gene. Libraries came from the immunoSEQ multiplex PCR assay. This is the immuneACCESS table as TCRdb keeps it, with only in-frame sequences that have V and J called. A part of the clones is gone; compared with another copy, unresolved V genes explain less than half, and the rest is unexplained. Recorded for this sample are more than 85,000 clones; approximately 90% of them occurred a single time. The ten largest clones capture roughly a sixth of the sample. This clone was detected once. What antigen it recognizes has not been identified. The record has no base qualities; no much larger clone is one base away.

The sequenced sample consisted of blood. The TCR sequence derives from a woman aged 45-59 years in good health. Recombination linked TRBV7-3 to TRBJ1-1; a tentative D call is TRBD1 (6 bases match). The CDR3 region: CASSLRGADTEAFF. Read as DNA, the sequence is TGTGCCAGCAGCTTAAGGGGGGCGGACACTGAAGCTTTCTTT.